The 14 T cell receptor beta chains listed next were all sequenced from one sample in a study of T cells in Graves' hyperthyroidism and ophthalmopathy. Regions amplified from RNA transcripts were the TCR beta CDR3 regions. Primed by the HTBI set, a first-round RT-PCR was run on the TCR CDR3. MiXCR was run by TCRdb on the multiplex PCR reads, yielding one entry per CDR3 protein. The table has about 350,000 distinct CDR3 sequences, around 14% seen once; the top ten hold just under 25%. The sequenced sample was blood. The source is a woman in her 30s with Graves' hyperthyroidism.

The V and J genes are TRBV20-1 and TRBJ1-1, with D perhaps matching TRBD1 (6 bases). V was pared by 3 bases and J by 4 bases, with 12 bases between. CDR1 and CDR2 (germline): DFQATT, SNEGSKA (reference sequence). CDR3 size: 13 residues. CDR3 in DNA: TGCAGTGCTAGGGGCCCCAGGGGCACTGAAGCTTTCTTT. Translated: CSARGPRGTEAFF.

This clonotype was seen at least ten times. The J gene is TRBJ2-1, the V gene TRBV29-1; D possibly corresponds to TRBD1 (5 bases). This CDR3 has 15 amino acids. The germline gives CDR1 SQVTM, CDR2 ANQGSEA. V lost 7 bases and J 9 bases, leaving 25 bases between the germline ends. CDR3 protein: CSAQTHLRRDGEQFF. In DNA form, the CDR3 reads TGCAGCGCCCAGACCCATTTACGCAGGGATGGTGAGCAGTTCTTC.

In this sample, this clonotype turned up once. Just one base apart from a much larger clone, this may be a read error. V usage is TRBV2 and J usage is TRBJ1-5; D ambiguous. V was trimmed by 5 bases and J by 4 bases, leaving 12 bases between them. This CDR3 is 14 amino acids long. The germline gives CDR1 SNHLY, CDR2 FYNNEI. CDR3 coding DNA: TGTGCCAGCAGTTTTGCCATGGCTAATCAGCCCCAGCATTTT. Translating gives CASSFAMANQPQHF.

A few counts support this clonotype. CDR3 loop: CATSAARTSGSRSGELFF. The DNA for the CDR3 is TGTGCCACCAGTGCCGCCCGGACTAGCGGGAGTAGGTCCGGGGAGCTGTTTTTT. The V gene is TRBV24-1, the J gene TRBJ2-2, with TRBD2 identical over 13 bases. Germline trimming cut 5 bases from V and 6 bases from J; bases unmatched to any gene: 11. The CDR3 totals 18 residues. Germline loops: CDR1 KGHDR, CDR2 SFDVKD.

J is TRBJ2-7 and V is TRBV13; D remains unclear. The V gene lost 1 base and the J gene lost 6 bases, with 13 bases spanning the gap. Germline V gene data show CDR1 as PRHDT and CDR2 as FYEKMQ (reference sequence). This CDR3 spans 14 amino acids. CDR3 protein: CASSLVGLGPEQYF. The CDR3 nucleotides are TGTGCCAGCAGCTTAGTCGGGCTCGGCCCCGAGCAGTACTTC.

The rearrangement uses TRBV5-5 and TRBJ2-6, with D tentatively TRBD1 (5 bases). Trimming removed 1 base from V and 0 bases from J, with 11 bases in between. Germline V lookup: CDR1 SGHKS, CDR2 YYEKEE (reference sequence). The CDR3 has 17 residues. CDR3 sequence reads: CASSLWVRDSGANVLTF. The CDR3 DNA sequence: TGTGCCAGCAGCTTGTGGGTCAGGGACTCTGGGGCCAACGTCCTGACTTTC.

V gene TRBV7-8 combines with J gene TRBJ2-1; TRBD2 is a possible D gene (5 bases). The CDR3 sequence is 12 residues long. V was pared by 3 bases and J by 7 bases, with 7 bases between. Germline values: CDR1 SGHVS, CDR2 FQNEAQ. CDR3 amino acids: CASSFTSNEQFF. The CDR3 DNA reads as TGTGCCAGCAGCTTTACTAGTAATGAGCAGTTCTTC.

In its sample, this clonotype was seen many times. The gene calls are TRBV11-2 and TRBJ2-5; D ambiguous. Germline V lookup: CDR1 SGHAT, CDR2 FQNNGV. CDR3 size: 14 residues. V shed 5 bases and J shed 2 bases, with 12 bases lying between them. CDR3 nucleotides: TGTGCCAGCAGCCGAAACCGACTGCAAGAGACCCAGTACTTC. Translation gives CASSRNRLQETQYF.

The chain has TRBV20-1 and TRBJ2-4, with D possibly TRBD1 on 5 matching bases. The CDR3 loop spans 13 amino acids. Trimming took off 0 bases at V and 9 bases at J, with 12 bases between the two ends. The germline V gene has CDR1 DFQATT and CDR2 SNEGSKA (reference sequence). CDR3 amino acids: CSAREDSGIIQYF. The CDR3 coding sequence is TGCAGTGCTAGAGAAGACAGTGGGATCATTCAGTACTTC.

The genes are TRBV7-6 and TRBJ2-7; D is unresolved. The CDR3 is 13 residues long. Trimming took off 4 bases at V and 3 bases at J, with 10 bases between the two ends. In germline, CDR1 is SGHVS, CDR2 FNYEAQ. CDR3 bases: TGTGCCAGCAGCTCACAATACCTCTACGAGCAGTACTTC. The encoded protein is CASSSQYLYEQYF.

This clonotype was found many times. The rearrangement joins TRBV2 to TRBJ1-1; a weak D match, TRBD1 (5 bases). This CDR3 spans 14 amino acids. Trimming shortened V by 2 bases and J by 8 bases, and 15 bases separated the two germline ends. Germline V gene sequence: CDR1 SNHLY, CDR2 FYNNEI. The CDR3 DNA is TGTGCCAGCAGTGAATTGGGTCCGACAGAGGAAGCTTTCTTT. It specifies CASSELGPTEEAFF.

The J gene is TRBJ2-2, the V gene TRBV9, with TRBD2 as a possible D gene (6 bases). The CDR3 length is 16 residues. CDR1 and CDR2 from the germline V gene are SGDLS and YYNGEE. V was trimmed by 0 bases and J by 6 bases, leaving 15 bases between them. Written as DNA, the CDR3 is TGTGCCAGCAGCGTAGGCGAGCTAGCGTTCCCCGGGGAGCTGTTTTTT. Its protein is CASSVGELAFPGELFF.

V and J are TRBV19 and TRBJ1-2; D gene uncertain. The CDR3 has 14 residues. Germline values: CDR1 LNHDA, CDR2 SQIVND (reference sequence). The ends were cut back, 5 bases at V and 5 bases at J, with 15 bases in the middle. The chain's CDR3 is CASSVQDAIYGYTF. CDR3 sequence (DNA): TGTGCCAGTAGTGTCCAGGATGCCATTTATGGCTACACCTTC.

This clonotype appeared a few times. The chain uses TRBV19 and TRBJ2-2; unclear D gene. CDR1 and CDR2 from the germline V gene are LNHDA and SQIVND (reference sequence). There are 13 residues in the CDR3. V was cut by 0 bases and J by 6 bases, with 5 bases left in between. The CDR3 DNA is TGTGCCAGTAGTATAGAGCTGGCCGGGGAGCTGTTTTTT. It translates to CASSIELAGELFF.